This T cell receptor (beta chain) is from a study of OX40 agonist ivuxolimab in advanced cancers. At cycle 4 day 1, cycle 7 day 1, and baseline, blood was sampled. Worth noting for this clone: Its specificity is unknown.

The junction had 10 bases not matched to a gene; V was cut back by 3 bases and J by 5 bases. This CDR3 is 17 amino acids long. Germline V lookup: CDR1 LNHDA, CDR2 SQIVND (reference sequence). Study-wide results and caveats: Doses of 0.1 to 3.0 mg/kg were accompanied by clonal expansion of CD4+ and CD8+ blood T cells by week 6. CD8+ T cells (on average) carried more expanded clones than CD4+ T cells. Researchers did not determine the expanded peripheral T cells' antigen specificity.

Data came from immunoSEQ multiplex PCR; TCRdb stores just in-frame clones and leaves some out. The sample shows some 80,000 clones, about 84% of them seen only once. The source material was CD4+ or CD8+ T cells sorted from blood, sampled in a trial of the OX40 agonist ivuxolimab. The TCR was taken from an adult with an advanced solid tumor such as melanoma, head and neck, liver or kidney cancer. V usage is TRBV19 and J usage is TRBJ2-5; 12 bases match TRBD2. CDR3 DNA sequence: TGTGCCAGTAGTATGGCAAGACTAGCGGGAGACGGGGAGACCCAGTACTTC. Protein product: CASSMARLAGDGETQYF.